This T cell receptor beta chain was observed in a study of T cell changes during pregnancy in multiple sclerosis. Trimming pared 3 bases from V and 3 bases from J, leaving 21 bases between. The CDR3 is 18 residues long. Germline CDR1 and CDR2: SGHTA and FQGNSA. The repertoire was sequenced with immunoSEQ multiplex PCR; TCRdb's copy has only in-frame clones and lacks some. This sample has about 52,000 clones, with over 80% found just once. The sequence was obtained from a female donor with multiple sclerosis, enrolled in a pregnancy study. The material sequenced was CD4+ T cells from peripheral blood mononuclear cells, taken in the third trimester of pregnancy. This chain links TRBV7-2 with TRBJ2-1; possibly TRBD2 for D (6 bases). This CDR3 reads CASSFELAGGVVYNEQFF. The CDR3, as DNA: TGTGCCAGCAGCTTCGAGTTGGCAGGCGGGGTGGTCTACAATGAGCAGTTCTTC.